This passage covers 21 T cell receptor beta chains from one sample sequenced in a study of blood T cell repertoires in COVID-19. TCRdb's copy holds only in-frame clones and misses some; the assay was immunoSEQ multiplex PCR. The sample yields about 180,000 clones, 80% to 90% seen once. Sequencing used peripheral blood. The receptor set was obtained from a woman aged 80 or older with COVID-19, enrolled during active disease.

This clone was recorded only once. The gene calls are TRBV11-2 and TRBJ2-7; no clear D. With 1 base removed from V and 1 base from J, the gap between germline ends came to 8 bases. CDR1 and CDR2 (germline): SGHAT, FQNNGV. The CDR3 totals 14 residues. The CDR3 spells CASSLGQNSYEQYF. The CDR3 coding sequence is TGTGCCAGCAGCTTAGGGCAGAATTCCTACGAGCAGTACTTC.

This clone was detected many times. This chain uses TRBV3-1 (or the pseudogene TRBV3-2) with TRBJ1-5; no clear D gene. The V end lost 5 bases, the J end lost 4 bases, and 9 bases lay between the germline ends. Germline lookup yields CDR1 LGHDT and CDR2 YNNKEL (reference sequence). The CDR3 is 13 residues long. The CDR3 coding sequence is TGTGCCAGCAGCGGGCCGGGAAATCAGCCCCAGCATTTT. This encodes CASSGPGNQPQHF.

This clone was seen a handful of times. J is TRBJ1-6 and V is TRBV19, with 9 positions matching TRBD1. The length of the CDR3 is 16 residues. Germline V gene sequence: CDR1 LNHDA, CDR2 SQIVND (reference sequence). The V gene end was trimmed by 3 bases and the J gene end by 7 bases; junction bases not matched to a gene: 7. DNA for the CDR3: TGTGCCAGTAGTATTACAGGGGGCTCGGTAAATTCACCCCTCCACTTT. This encodes CASSITGGSVNSPLHF.

The V gene is TRBV5-6, the J gene TRBJ2-1; D may be TRBD2 (5 bases). The CDR3 is made up of 13 amino acids. V was cut by 0 bases and J by 12 bases, with 13 bases left in between. CDR1 is SGHDT and CDR2 is YYEEEE in the germline V gene. The CDR3 DNA reads as TGTGCCAGCAGCTTGGAAGACGGGGTCGGGCAGTTCTTC. This encodes CASSLEDGVGQFF.

The CDR3 nucleotides read TGTGCCAGCAGCTTGTCGCGGACAGGGGGAGATACGCAGTATTTT. Residues: CASSLSRTGGDTQYF. This sequence joins TRBV5-6 and TRBJ2-3; 10 bases match TRBD1. Germline V CDR1 and CDR2: SGHDT, YYEEEE. This CDR3 is 15 amino acids long. V shed 1 base and J 5 bases; nucleotides not matched to a gene: 4.

The chain links TRBV21-1 to TRBJ2-7; the DNA was not compared with TRBD2, the D call given in the table. TRBV21-1 is a recognized pseudogene. There are 18 residues in the CDR3. The CDR3 coding sequence is TGTGCCAGCAGCAAGGGACAGGGGACTAGCGGGTTCTCCTACGAGCAGTACTTC. Translating gives CASSKGQGTSGFSYEQYF.

The V and J genes are TRBV24-1 and TRBJ2-1; D is possibly TRBD1 (6 bases). Germline V CDR1 and CDR2: KGHDR, SFDVKD. V was shortened by 6 bases and J by 7 bases, with 12 bases between the two germline ends. This CDR3 is 13 amino acids long. DNA for the CDR3: TGTGCCACCAGTCCCCCTAGGGGGAATGAGCAGTTCTTC. It yields the protein CATSPPRGNEQFF.

The chain uses TRBV5-6 and TRBJ1-2, with TRBD1 matching 12 bases. The length of the CDR3 is 15 residues. Per germline, CDR1 SGHDT and CDR2 YYEEEE. V was pared by 3 bases and J by 8 bases, with 8 bases of the junction left unmatched. The CDR3 bases are TGTGCCAGCAGCTCCGAGGGACAGGGGGCTGGAGGCTACACCTTC. Translating it yields CASSSEGQGAGGYTF. Variable domain in full (rest from reference TRBV5-6 and TRBJ1-2): DAGVTQSPTHLIKTRGQQVTLRCSPKSGHDTVSWYQQALGQGPQFIFQYYEEEERQRGNFPDRFSGHQFPNYSSELNVNALLLGDSALYLCASSSEGQGAGGYTFGSGTRLTVV.

The rearrangement links TRBV18 to TRBJ1-1; 7 positions match TRBD1. V dropped 3 bases and J dropped 7; count of bases not matched to a gene: 8. Germline loops: CDR1 KGHSH, CDR2 LQKENI. CDR3 size: 14 residues. Here the CDR3 reads CASSPSRDSFEAFF. In nucleotides, the CDR3 is TGTGCCAGCTCACCGTCCCGGGACAGCTTTGAAGCTTTCTTT.

The rearrangement joins TRBV19 to TRBJ1-1; D is ambiguous. The germline V and J ends were trimmed by 6 bases and 1 base, with 9 bases remaining between them. The CDR3 runs to 13 residues. In germline, CDR1 is LNHDA, CDR2 SQIVND (reference sequence). CDR3 DNA sequence: TGTGCCAGTAGCGACACCCCGAACACTGAAGCTTTCTTT. Its translation is CASSDTPNTEAFF. Complete variable domain (other parts from reference TRBV19 and TRBJ1-1): DGGITQSPKYLFRKEGQNVTLSCEQNLNHDAMYWYRQDPGQGLRLIYYSQIVNDFQKGDIAEGYSVSREKKESFPLTVTSAQKNPTAFYLCASSDTPNTEAFFGQGTRLTVV.

The rearrangement links TRBV20-1 to TRBJ1-2; a possible D gene is TRBD1 (5 bases). The V gene lost 5 bases and the J gene lost 14 bases, with 18 bases spanning the gap. Germline assignment: CDR1 DFQATT and CDR2 SNEGSKA (reference sequence). The CDR3 consists of 11 residues. In DNA form, the CDR3 reads TGCAGTGCTTCGGTCTCAGGGCCAGGGACCTTC. The encoded protein is CSASVSGPGTF.

V and J are TRBV5-5 and TRBJ2-3; 7 bases are shared with TRBD1. This CDR3 is 15 amino acids long. The germline V gene has CDR1 SGHKS and CDR2 YYEKEE (reference sequence). Trimming removed 4 bases from V and 0 bases from J; junction bases left unmatched: 5. DNA of the CDR3: TGTGCCAGCAGCACGGGACAGTTGAGCACAGATACGCAGTATTTT. Its translation is CASSTGQLSTDTQYF.

This chain uses TRBV5-7 with TRBJ2-2; 9 nucleotides line up with TRBD2. TRBV5-7 is annotated as an ORF whose role is uncertain. V shed 4 bases, J shed 1 base, and the junction held 5 bases outside the gene matches. CDR3 size: 16 residues. CDR3 sequence: CASSPRTSVNTGELFF. The CDR3, as DNA: TGTGCCAGCAGCCCCAGGACTAGCGTGAACACCGGGGAGCTGTTTTTT.

The chain employs TRBV24-1 and TRBJ2-1, with D unclear. Per germline, CDR1 KGHDR and CDR2 SFDVKD. The length of the CDR3 is 11 residues. In DNA form, the CDR3 reads TGTGCTTCCTATCATAACAATGAGCAGTTCTTC. This sequence encodes CASYHNNEQFF.

The chain joins TRBV6-5 to TRBJ1-3; tentatively, D is TRBD1 (6 bases). Germline values: CDR1 MNHEY, CDR2 SVGAGI. Trimming removed 5 bases from V and 3 bases from J, with 11 bases in between. The CDR3 runs to 14 residues. In nucleotides, the CDR3 is TGTGCCAGCAGTACTCGGACAGATGGAAACACCATATATTTT. It codes for CASSTRTDGNTIYF.

The chain uses TRBV7-5 and TRBJ2-5; the table's D call of TRBD2 was not tested on the DNA. TRBV7-5 is noted as a pseudogene. CDR3 length: 17 amino acids. This CDR3 is CARSLAGCSGRGETQYF. CDR3 nucleotides: TGTGCCAGAAGCTTAGCTGGTTGTAGCGGGAGAGGAGAGACCCAGTACTTC.

The chain uses TRBV6-5 and TRBJ1-1; D may be TRBD1 (5 bases). The CDR3 has 14 residues. CDR1 is MNHEY, CDR2 SVGAGI, per germline. The V end was cut by 1 base, the J end by 3 bases, with 9 bases between. CDR3 sequence reads: CASSYWGGDTEAFF. The CDR3 region has the DNA TGTGCCAGCAGTTACTGGGGAGGGGACACTGAAGCTTTCTTT.

J is TRBJ2-1 and V is TRBV4-1, with 13 bases aligning to TRBD2. Germline trimming cut 3 bases from V and 2 bases from J; bases unmatched to any gene: 1. This CDR3 contains 16 residues. Germline-derived CDR1 and CDR2 are MGHRA and YSYEKL. CDR3 in amino acids: CASSQGLAGTYNEQFF. The CDR3, as DNA: TGCGCCAGCAGCCAGGGACTAGCGGGGACCTACAATGAGCAGTTCTTC.

The J gene is TRBJ2-3, the V gene TRBV6-2 or TRBV6-3, with TRBD1 identical over 9 bases. Germline CDR1 is MNHEY and CDR2 is SVGEGT. The J segment lost 6 bases and the V segment lost 0 bases, leaving 7 bases of the junction unmatched. This CDR3 is 16 amino acids long. The CDR3 is CASSYSLQGAEDTQYF. For the CDR3, the DNA is TGTGCCAGCAGTTACTCGTTACAGGGGGCGGAGGATACGCAGTATTTT.

J is TRBJ2-1 and V is TRBV30, with 11 bases aligning to TRBD2. CDR3 length: 13 amino acids. Losses at the gene ends were 1 base for V and 15 bases for J; bases not matched to a gene: 8. Per germline, CDR1 GTSNPN and CDR2 SVGIG (reference sequence). CDR3 sequence: CAWSEGLADGPFF. In DNA, the CDR3 is TGTGCCTGGAGTGAGGGACTAGCGGACGGACCGTTCTTC. Combining the CDR3 with reference TRBV30 and TRBJ2-1 gives the whole variable domain SQTIHQWPATLVQPVGSPLSLECTVEGTSNPNLYWYRQAAGRGLQLLFYSVGIGQISSEVPQNLSASRPQDRQFILSSKKLLLSDSGFYLCAWSEGLADGPFFGPGTRLTVL.

The rearrangement links TRBV28 to TRBJ2-5; 12 nucleotides agree with TRBD2. CDR1 MDHEN and CDR2 SYDVKM come from the germline V gene. The CDR3 is 15 amino acids. Trimming took 6 bases from V and 2 from J; bases not matched to a gene: 4. The CDR3 DNA reads TGTGCCAGCAGCGATCTAGCGGGGGGGCAAGAGACCCAGTACTTC. Translated, it gives CASSDLAGGQETQYF.